This T cell receptor (beta chain) appears in the sequencing data of a study of blood T cell repertoires in COVID-19. Study at large: Samples of COVID-19 (acute and convalescent) were obtained from the United States, Italy and Spain. Sample material is recorded as cDNA or gDNA derived from T cells, B-cell-depleted T cells, or PBMCs.

Only one count was recorded for this clone. Study processing details: Estimation of nucleated cell counts relied on the amplification of reference gene primers. Sequenced by immunoSEQ multiplex PCR; TCRdb stores in-frame clones only, minus some. The V and J calls and clone size are taken from that table; D and trimming were inferred from the DNA. The data show approximately 250,000 clones, around 84% seen once. Germline V CDR1 and CDR2: SGHNT, YYREEE (reference sequence). CDR3 size: 14 residues. The V end was cut by 2 bases, the J end by 4 bases, with 12 bases between. V usage is TRBV5-4 and J usage is TRBJ1-1, with D perhaps matching TRBD1 (5 bases). This TCR derives from a woman aged 60 to 75 with COVID-19, enrolled during active disease. Sequenced material: peripheral blood. The CDR3 nucleotides read TGTGCCAGCAGCTTAACGCAGGGCGCCACTGAAGCTTTCTTT. As protein: CASSLTQGATEAFF.